In its sample, the clone carrying this T cell receptor (beta chain) was seen once. The sample comes from a study of blood T cell repertoires in COVID-19. Turning to the study itself: Acute and convalescent COVID-19 specimens originated in the United States, Italy and Spain. T cells, B-cell-depleted T cells, or PBMCs provided the cDNA or gDNA that served as material.

Methods used by the authors: Quantification of nucleated cells was approximated via reference gene primer amplification. The protocol was immunoSEQ multiplex PCR, while the TCRdb copy is restricted to in-frame clones and leaves out a portion. That table is the source of V, J and clone size, and D and trimming were worked out from the DNA. The sample holds over 90,000 clones, 86% seen once. The source material was peripheral blood. The receptor was derived from a woman aged 55-69 years in a cohort sampled during active or convalescent COVID-19.

The CDR3 DNA sequence: TGTGCCAGCAGCGGGGAGGGGAACGACCTCTATGGCTACACCTTC. As protein: CASSGEGNDLYGYTF. The V and J genes are TRBV5-4 and TRBJ1-2; TRBD1 might be the D (5 bases). V was trimmed by 4 bases and J by 4 bases, leaving 17 bases between them. The germline V gene has CDR1 SGHNT and CDR2 YYREEE (reference sequence). The CDR3 has 15 residues.